The source of this T cell receptor beta chain is a study of blood T cell repertoires in COVID-19. Study context: PBMCs, B-cell-depleted T cells, or T cells were the source of the cDNA or gDNA that made up the material.

The CDR3 consists of 16 residues. After removal of 0 bases from V and 3 bases from J, the junction contained 8 bases not matched to a gene. Germline V gene lookup returns CDR1 SGHNT and CDR2 YYREEE (reference sequence). Clones were read by immunoSEQ multiplex PCR, and TCRdb kept only the in-frame ones, dropping some. The table has fewer than 350,000 clones, approximately 90% seen once. The sample holds a few counts of this clone. Seattle patients were enrolled while actively infected and followed longitudinally. The chain joins TRBV5-4 to TRBJ2-5, with 7 positions matching TRBD2. This TCR was recovered from a woman between 55 and 75 years old with COVID-19, enrolled during active disease. The sequenced sample consisted of peripheral blood. The CDR3 DNA follows: TGTGCCAGCAGCTTGGCCGGAAGGCGGGGGAAAGAGACCCAGTACTTC. Translating it yields CASSLAGRRGKETQYF.